This T cell receptor beta chain was found in a study of patients and donors after allogeneic stem cell transplantation. The V and J ends lost 5 bases and 0 bases respectively, with 14 bases between them. The CDR3 is 17 residues long. The germline V gene encodes CDR1 SGHVS and CDR2 FNYEAQ. TCRdb ran MiXCR on the RT-PCR reads and lists one entry per CDR3 protein. The sample consists of fewer than 500,000 distinct CDR3 sequences, around 15% of them appearing once. The chain carries TRBV7-6 and TRBJ1-6; D is ambiguous. The TCR comes from a human donor who was either an allogeneic HSCT recipient or a stem cell or donor lymphocyte infusion donor (not recorded which). It is not recorded whose cells these are; they may come from a transplant donor. Material for sequencing was blood, either unsorted or a sorted T cell fraction (not recorded which). CDR3 bases: TGTGCCAGCAGCCCCCGACTGAGGAGCTCCTATAATTCACCCCTCCACTTT. Residues: CASSPRLRSSYNSPLHF. Full variable domain (rest looked up from reference TRBV7-6 and TRBJ1-6): GAGVSQSPRYKVTKRGQDVALRCDPISGHVSLYWYRQALGQGPEFLTYFNYEAQQDKSGLPNDRFSAERPEGSISTLTIQRTEQRDSAMYRCASSPRLRSSYNSPLHFGNGTRLTVT.